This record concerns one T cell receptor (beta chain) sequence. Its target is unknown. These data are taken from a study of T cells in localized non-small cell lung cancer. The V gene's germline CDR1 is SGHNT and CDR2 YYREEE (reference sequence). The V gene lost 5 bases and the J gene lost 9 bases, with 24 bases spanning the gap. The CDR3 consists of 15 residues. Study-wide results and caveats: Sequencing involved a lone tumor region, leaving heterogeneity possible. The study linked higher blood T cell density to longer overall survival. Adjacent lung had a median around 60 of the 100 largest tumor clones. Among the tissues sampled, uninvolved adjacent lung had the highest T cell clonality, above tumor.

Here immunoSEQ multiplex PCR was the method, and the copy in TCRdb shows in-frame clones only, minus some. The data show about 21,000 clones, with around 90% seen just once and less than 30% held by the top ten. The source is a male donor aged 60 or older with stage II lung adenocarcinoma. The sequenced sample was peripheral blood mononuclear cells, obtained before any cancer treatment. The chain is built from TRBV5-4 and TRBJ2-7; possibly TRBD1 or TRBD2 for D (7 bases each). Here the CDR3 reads CASRRTGEGAGMQYF. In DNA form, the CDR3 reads TGTGCCAGCAGAAGAACAGGGGAGGGGGCTGGGATGCAGTACTTC.